The next 18 T cell receptor beta chains were all read from a single sample in a study of cytomegalovirus exposure and HLA in healthy donors. Sequencing was performed with immunoSEQ multiplex PCR; in TCRdb, only in-frame clones are kept and a portion is missing. The sample has roughly 250,000 clones, approximately 84% seen once. What was sequenced was PBMCs. These receptors all stem from a woman aged 30 to 39 in good health and CMV-seropositive.

This clone was found a few times. The chain employs TRBV7-7 and TRBJ2-1, with D tentatively TRBD2 (5 bases). This CDR3 comprises 18 residues. Germline V lookup: CDR1 SSHAT, CDR2 FNYEAQ (reference sequence). The V end was cut by 0 bases, the J end by 2 bases, with 17 bases between. The CDR3 coding sequence is TGTGCCAGCAGCTTAGCAGCCCCGGGCGGGCCCGCCTACAATGAGCAGTTCTTC. Translating gives CASSLAAPGGPAYNEQFF.

V and J are TRBV6-4 and TRBJ2-1; weak D call: TRBD2 (5 bases). This CDR3 contains 18 residues. CDR1 is MRHNA and CDR2 is SNTAGT in the germline V gene. For the CDR3, the DNA is TGTGCAAACTCAAAAGGCAGTCTCCACTCGGGATCCTACAATGAGCAGTTCTTC. Encoded protein: CANSKGSLHSGSYNEQFF.

This sequence joins TRBV10-1 and TRBJ2-1; D call uncertain. The CDR3 consists of 15 residues. CDR1 is WNHNN, CDR2 SYGVQD, per germline (reference sequence). The V and J ends lost 4 bases and 6 bases respectively, with 16 bases between them. Here the CDR3 DNA reads TGCGCCAGCAGTGGGTCCAAGAGTCTGAGCAATGAGCAGTTCTTC. Its protein is CASSGSKSLSNEQFF.

The chain joins TRBV28 to TRBJ1-2, with D possibly being TRBD1 (6 bases). V lost 7 bases and J lost 3, with 12 bases in between. The germline V gene encodes CDR1 MDHEN and CDR2 SYDVKM. The CDR3 runs 13 residues. CDR3 amino acids: CASKTGSHYGYTF. The DNA of the CDR3 is TGTGCCAGCAAGACAGGATCTCACTATGGCTACACCTTC.

This rearrangement joins TRBV9 to TRBJ1-2; D possibly corresponds to TRBD1 (5 bases). V was pared by 0 bases and J by 4 bases, with 10 bases between. CDR1 is SGDLS, CDR2 YYNGEE, per germline. The CDR3 has 14 amino acids. CDR3 loop: CASSVEQAAYGYTF. CDR3 bases: TGTGCCAGCAGCGTAGAACAGGCGGCCTATGGCTACACCTTC.

This clone was detected only a few times. V and J are TRBV5-6 and TRBJ2-5, with 12 bases matching TRBD2. J lost 1 base, V lost 4 bases, and 2 bases had no gene match. Germline V gene sequence: CDR1 SGHDT, CDR2 YYEEEE. CDR3 length equals 15 residues. The CDR3 nucleotides are TGTGCCAGCAGCCGACTAGCGGGAGCCCAAGAGACCCAGTACTTC. It encodes CASSRLAGAQETQYF.

The rearrangement uses TRBV5-6 and TRBJ2-5; maybe TRBD2 (5 bases). This CDR3 comprises 11 residues. The V end lost 3 bases, the J end lost 5 bases, and 5 bases lay between the germline ends. Germline loops: CDR1 SGHDT, CDR2 YYEEEE. The CDR3 DNA is TGTGCCAGCAGCTGGAGGGAGACCCAGTACTTC. Its protein is CASSWRETQYF.

V is TRBV7-9 and J is TRBJ2-1; D is unclear. Germline CDR1 reads SEHNR; CDR2 reads FQNEAQ (reference sequence). The CDR3 runs 15 residues. The V and J ends lost 4 bases and 0 bases respectively, with 10 bases between them. CDR3 sequence reads: CASSSTGNSYNEQFF. In DNA, the CDR3 is TGTGCCAGCAGCTCGACTGGTAACTCCTACAATGAGCAGTTCTTC.

V and J are TRBV14 and TRBJ1-1; 9 bases match TRBD1. V was pared by 4 bases and J by 1 base, with 4 bases of the junction left unmatched. CDR1 is SGHDN, CDR2 FVKESK, per germline. This CDR3 spans 15 amino acids. CDR3 amino acids: CASSLRTGANTEAFF. The CDR3 DNA sequence: TGTGCCAGCAGCCTTAGGACAGGGGCGAACACTGAAGCTTTCTTT.

The chain links TRBV25-1 to TRBJ1-2, with 9 bases fitting TRBD1. CDR1 is MGHDK and CDR2 is SYGVNS in the germline V gene. This CDR3 is built from 15 residues. V was clipped by 2 bases and J by 4 bases; unmatched bases: 5. The CDR3: CASSETGTGSYGYTF. The CDR3 nucleotides are TGTGCCAGCAGTGAAACCGGGACAGGGTCCTATGGCTACACCTTC.

This clone was observed a handful of times. The V call is TRBV5-6, the J call TRBJ2-7; the D gene is possibly TRBD1 (6 bases). The CDR3 has 14 amino acids. Germline CDR1 reads SGHDT; CDR2 reads YYEEEE. Trimming stripped 4 bases from V and 5 bases from J, with 16 bases between. This CDR3 reads CASSTRVGADEQYF. In DNA, the CDR3 is TGTGCCAGCAGCACCCGGGTGGGGGCAGACGAGCAGTACTTC.

The V gene is TRBV14, the J gene TRBJ1-1, with D tentatively TRBD1 (6 bases). CDR3 length: 13 amino acids. V gave up 3 bases and J gave up 2 bases, with 7 bases separating them. Germline loops: CDR1 SGHDN, CDR2 FVKESK. CDR3 nucleotide sequence: TGTGCCAGCAGCCAGGGACATAACACTGAAGCTTTCTTT. This gives the protein CASSQGHNTEAFF.

The V call is TRBV30, the J call TRBJ1-1; 8 nucleotides line up with TRBD1. Germline lookup yields CDR1 GTSNPN and CDR2 SVGIG (reference sequence). The CDR3 is 14 residues long. The ends lost 3 bases at V and 6 bases at J; junction bases unmatched: 9. DNA of the CDR3: TGTGCCTGGAGCCCAAGGGACAGGAGCTCTGAAGCTTTCTTT. Translated: CAWSPRDRSSEAFF. Complete variable domain (other parts from reference TRBV30 and TRBJ1-1): SQTIHQWPATLVQPVGSPLSLECTVEGTSNPNLYWYRQAAGRGLQLLFYSVGIGQISSEVPQNLSASRPQDRQFILSSKKLLLSDSGFYLCAWSPRDRSSEAFFGQGTRLTVV.

This sequence joins TRBV29-1 and TRBJ1-1; D possibly corresponds to TRBD1 (5 bases). V was shortened by 6 bases and J by 7 bases, with 12 bases between the two germline ends. Germline CDR1 SQVTM, CDR2 ANQGSEA. The CDR3 is 11 amino acids. CDR3 sequence: CSVERGLEAFF. CDR3 in DNA: TGCAGCGTAGAAAGGGGCCTTGAAGCTTTCTTT.

CDR3 nucleotide sequence: TGTGCCAGCAGTGAAACACAAGGGACTTTCCAGTTCTTC. Translated: CASSETQGTFQFF. V and J are TRBV6-1 and TRBJ2-1; possibly TRBD2 for D (6 bases). V was clipped by 2 bases and J by 13 bases, with 15 bases between them. The germline V gene has CDR1 MNHNS and CDR2 SASEGT. The CDR3 totals 13 residues.

J is TRBJ1-2 and V is TRBV15; D is possibly TRBD1 (6 bases). V lost 9 bases and J lost 5, with 16 bases in between. The CDR3 contains 13 residues. Germline V gives CDR1 LNHNV, CDR2 YYDKDF (reference sequence). CDR3 sequence: CATGEGGFYGYTF. CDR3 in DNA: TGTGCCACGGGCGAGGGGGGGTTTTATGGCTACACCTTC.

CDR3 amino acids: CASSRGTGKGNTIYF. CDR3 bases: TGTGCCAGCAGCCGAGGGACAGGGAAAGGAAACACCATATATTTT. This chain connects TRBV7-2 to TRBJ1-3; 9 positions match TRBD1. CDR1 is SGHTA, CDR2 FQGNSA, per germline. CDR3 length: 15 amino acids. V lost 5 bases, J lost 4 bases, and 6 bases stayed unmatched.

The chain uses TRBV6-1 and TRBJ1-1; tentatively, D is TRBD1 (5 bases). V was cut by 8 bases and J by 3 bases, with 13 bases left in between. The CDR3 runs 13 residues. The germline gives CDR1 MNHNS, CDR2 SASEGT. The CDR3 region has the DNA TGTGCCAGCCGCAGGGTATCGGACACTGAAGCTTTCTTT. This gives the protein CASRRVSDTEAFF.